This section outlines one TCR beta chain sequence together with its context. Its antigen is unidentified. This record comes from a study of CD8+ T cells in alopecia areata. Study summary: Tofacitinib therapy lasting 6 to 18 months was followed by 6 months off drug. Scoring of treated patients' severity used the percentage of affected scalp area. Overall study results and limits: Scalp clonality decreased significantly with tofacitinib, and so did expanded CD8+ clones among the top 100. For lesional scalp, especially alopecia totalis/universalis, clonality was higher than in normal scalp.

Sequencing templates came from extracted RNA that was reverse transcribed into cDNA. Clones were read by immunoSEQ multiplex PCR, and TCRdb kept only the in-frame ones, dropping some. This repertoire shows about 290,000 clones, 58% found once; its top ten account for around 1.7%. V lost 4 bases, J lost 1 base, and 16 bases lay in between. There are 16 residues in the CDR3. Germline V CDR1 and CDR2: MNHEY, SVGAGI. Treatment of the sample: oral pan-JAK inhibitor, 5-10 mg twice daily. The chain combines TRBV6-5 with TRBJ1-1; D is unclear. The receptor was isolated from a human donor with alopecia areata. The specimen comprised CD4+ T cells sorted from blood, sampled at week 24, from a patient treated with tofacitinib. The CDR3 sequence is CASSSPFERKNTEAFF. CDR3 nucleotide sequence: TGTGCCAGCAGTTCCCCCTTTGAGAGGAAGAACACTGAAGCTTTCTTT.